This T cell receptor (beta chain) was documented in a study of cytomegalovirus exposure and HLA in healthy donors. General study points: Evidence from a later analysis indicated that most CMV-associated TCR beta chains looked HLA-restricted.

13 Jbeta primers and 60 Vbeta primers were used for the PCR. Only in-frame clones appear in the TCRdb table, and some are missing; sequencing was by immunoSEQ multiplex PCR. Of approximately 100,000 clones in the sample, around 82% were seen once. In this sample, this clone turned up once. Antigen: not known. The ends lost 5 bases at V and 4 bases at J; junction bases unmatched: 8. The CDR3 is 17 residues long. The germline CDR1 and CDR2 sequences are SGHVS and FQNEAQ. The chain combines TRBV7-8 with TRBJ2-1, with TRBD2 matching over 13 bases. The sequencing sample was made of PBMCs. The TCR comes from a man aged 50-59 years in good health and CMV-seronegative. The CDR3 DNA is TGTGCCAGCAGCACCCGGACTAGCGGGGGTGGATACAATGAGCAGTTCTTC. Its protein is CASSTRTSGGGYNEQFF.